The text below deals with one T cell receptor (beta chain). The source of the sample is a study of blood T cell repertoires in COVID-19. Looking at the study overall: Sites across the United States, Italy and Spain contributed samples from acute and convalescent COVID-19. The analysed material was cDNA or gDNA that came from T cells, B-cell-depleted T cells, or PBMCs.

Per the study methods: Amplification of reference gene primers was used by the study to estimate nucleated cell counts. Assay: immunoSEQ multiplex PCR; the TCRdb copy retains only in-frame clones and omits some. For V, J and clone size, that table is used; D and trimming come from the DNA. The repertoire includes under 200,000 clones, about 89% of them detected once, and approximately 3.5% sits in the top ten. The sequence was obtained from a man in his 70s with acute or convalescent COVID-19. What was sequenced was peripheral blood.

The CDR3 region has the DNA TGTGCCAGCAGCTTAAGCGGGGGAAGCTCCTACAATGAGCAGTTCTTC. Protein product: CASSLSGGSSYNEQFF. This rearrangement joins TRBV7-3 to TRBJ2-1; TRBD2 agrees at 7 bases. J gave up 0 bases and V 1 base, and 3 bases lay outside the gene matches. This CDR3 region has 16 residues. Germline V CDR1 and CDR2: SGHTA, FQGTGA.